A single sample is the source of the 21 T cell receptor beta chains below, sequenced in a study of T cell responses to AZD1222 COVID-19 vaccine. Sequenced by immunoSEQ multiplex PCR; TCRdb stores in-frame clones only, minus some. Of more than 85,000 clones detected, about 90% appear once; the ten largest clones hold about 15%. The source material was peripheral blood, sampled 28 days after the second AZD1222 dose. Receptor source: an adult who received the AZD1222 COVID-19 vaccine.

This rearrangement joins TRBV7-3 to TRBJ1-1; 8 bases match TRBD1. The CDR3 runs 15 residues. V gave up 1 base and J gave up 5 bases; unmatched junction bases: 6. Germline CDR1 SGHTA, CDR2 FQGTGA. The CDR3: CASSLKGGQGTEAFF. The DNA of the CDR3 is TGTGCCAGCAGCTTAAAGGGCGGACAGGGAACTGAAGCTTTCTTT. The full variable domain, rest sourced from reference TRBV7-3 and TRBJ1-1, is GAGVSQTPSNKVTEKGKYVELRCDPISGHTALYWYRQSLGQGPEFLIYFQGTGAADDSGLPNDRFFAVRPEGSVSTLKIQRTERGDSAVYLCASSLKGGQGTEAFFGQGTRLTVV.

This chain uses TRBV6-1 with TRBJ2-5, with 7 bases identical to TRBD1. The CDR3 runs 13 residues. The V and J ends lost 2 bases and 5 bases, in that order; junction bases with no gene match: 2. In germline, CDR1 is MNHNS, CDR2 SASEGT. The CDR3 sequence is CASSENRGETQYF. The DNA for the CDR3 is TGTGCCAGCAGTGAAAACAGGGGTGAGACCCAGTACTTC.

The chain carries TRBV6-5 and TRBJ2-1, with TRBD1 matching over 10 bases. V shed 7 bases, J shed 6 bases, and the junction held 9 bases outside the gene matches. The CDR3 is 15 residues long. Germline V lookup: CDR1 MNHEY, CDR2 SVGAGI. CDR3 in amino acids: CASTKGQGFFNEQFF. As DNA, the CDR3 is TGTGCCAGCACTAAGGGACAGGGGTTTTTCAATGAGCAGTTCTTC.

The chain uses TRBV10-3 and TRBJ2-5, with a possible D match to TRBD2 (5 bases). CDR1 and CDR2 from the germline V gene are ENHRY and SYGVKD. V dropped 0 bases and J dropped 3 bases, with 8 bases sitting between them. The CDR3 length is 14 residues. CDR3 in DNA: TGTGCCATCAGTGAGTCCGGGCGGGAAGAGACCCAGTACTTC. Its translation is CAISESGREETQYF.

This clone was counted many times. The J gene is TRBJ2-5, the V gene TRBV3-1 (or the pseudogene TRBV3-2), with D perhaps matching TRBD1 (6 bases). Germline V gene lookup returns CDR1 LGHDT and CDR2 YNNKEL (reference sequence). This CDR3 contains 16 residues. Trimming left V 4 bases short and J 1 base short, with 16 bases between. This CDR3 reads CASSRLTGTPQETQYF. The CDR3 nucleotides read TGTGCCAGCAGCCGATTGACCGGGACACCCCAAGAGACCCAGTACTTC.

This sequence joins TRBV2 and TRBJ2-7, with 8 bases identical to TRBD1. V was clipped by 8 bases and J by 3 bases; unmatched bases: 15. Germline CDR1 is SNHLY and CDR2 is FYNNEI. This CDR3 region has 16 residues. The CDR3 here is CASASSRTGGNYEQYF. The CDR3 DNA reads TGTGCCAGCGCCTCCTCTCGTACAGGGGGGAACTACGAGCAGTACTTC.

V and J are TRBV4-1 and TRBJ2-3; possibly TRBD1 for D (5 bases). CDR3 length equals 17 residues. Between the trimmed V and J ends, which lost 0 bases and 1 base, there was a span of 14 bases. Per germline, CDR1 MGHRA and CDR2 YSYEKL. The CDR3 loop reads CASSQDQGVVGTDTQYF. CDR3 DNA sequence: TGCGCCAGCAGCCAAGATCAGGGTGTGGTAGGCACAGATACGCAGTATTTT.

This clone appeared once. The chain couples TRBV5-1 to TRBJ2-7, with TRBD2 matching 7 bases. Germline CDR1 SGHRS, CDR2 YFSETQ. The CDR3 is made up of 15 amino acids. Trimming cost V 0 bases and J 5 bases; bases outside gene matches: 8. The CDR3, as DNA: TGCGCCAGCAGCTTGGCGACGGGGACTACCAACGAGCAGTACTTC. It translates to CASSLATGTTNEQYF.

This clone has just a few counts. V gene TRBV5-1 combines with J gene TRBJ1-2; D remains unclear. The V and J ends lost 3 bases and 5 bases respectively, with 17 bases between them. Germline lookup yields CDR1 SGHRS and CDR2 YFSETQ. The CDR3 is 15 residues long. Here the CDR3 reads CASSSAGTVGYGYTF. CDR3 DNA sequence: TGCGCCAGCAGCTCCGCGGGAACAGTTGGGTATGGCTACACCTTC.

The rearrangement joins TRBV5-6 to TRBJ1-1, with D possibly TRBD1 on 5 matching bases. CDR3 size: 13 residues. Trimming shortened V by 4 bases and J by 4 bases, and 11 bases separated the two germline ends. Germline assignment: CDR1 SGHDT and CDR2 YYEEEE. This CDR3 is CASSPSGGTEAFF. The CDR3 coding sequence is TGTGCCAGCAGCCCATCCGGGGGCACTGAAGCTTTCTTT.

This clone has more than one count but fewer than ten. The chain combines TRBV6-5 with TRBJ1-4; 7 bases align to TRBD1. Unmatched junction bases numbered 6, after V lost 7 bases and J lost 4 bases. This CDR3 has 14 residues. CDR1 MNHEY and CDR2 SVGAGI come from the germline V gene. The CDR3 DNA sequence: TGTGCCAGCAAGACAGGGAGAGGTAATGAAAAACTGTTTTTT. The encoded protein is CASKTGRGNEKLFF.

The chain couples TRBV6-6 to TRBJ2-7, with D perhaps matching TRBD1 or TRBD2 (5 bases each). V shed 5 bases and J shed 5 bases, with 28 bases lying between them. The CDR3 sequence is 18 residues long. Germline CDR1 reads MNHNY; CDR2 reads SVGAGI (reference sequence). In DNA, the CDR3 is TGTGCCAGCAGTCCCGCGAGGGGCAGTGAACCCCCGCGCCACGAGCAGTACTTC. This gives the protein CASSPARGSEPPRHEQYF.

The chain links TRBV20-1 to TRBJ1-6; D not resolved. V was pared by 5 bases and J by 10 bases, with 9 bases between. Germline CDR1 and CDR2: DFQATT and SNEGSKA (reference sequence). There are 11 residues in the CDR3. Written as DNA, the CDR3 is TGCAGTGCTTCAACGGGGTCACCCCTCCACTTT. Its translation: CSASTGSPLHF.

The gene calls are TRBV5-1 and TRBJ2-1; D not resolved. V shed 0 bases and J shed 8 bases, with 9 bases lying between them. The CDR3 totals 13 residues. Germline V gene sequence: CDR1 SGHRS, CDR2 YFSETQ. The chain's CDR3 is CASSLEVMDEQFF. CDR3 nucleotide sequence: TGCGCCAGCAGCTTGGAAGTTATGGATGAGCAGTTCTTC.

For the CDR3, the DNA is TGTGCCAGCAGCAAAACCCCTTGGCCGGGATATAGCAATCAGCCCCAGCATTTT. This gives the protein CASSKTPWPGYSNQPQHF. The gene calls are TRBV21-1 and TRBJ1-5. TRBV21-1 is a recognized pseudogene. This CDR3 has 18 residues.

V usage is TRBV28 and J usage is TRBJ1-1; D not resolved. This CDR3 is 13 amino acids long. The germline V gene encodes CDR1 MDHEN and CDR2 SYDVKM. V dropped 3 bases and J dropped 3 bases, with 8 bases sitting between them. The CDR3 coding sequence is TGTGCCAGCAGTTTCAGTAGGGACACTGAAGCTTTCTTT. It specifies CASSFSRDTEAFF.

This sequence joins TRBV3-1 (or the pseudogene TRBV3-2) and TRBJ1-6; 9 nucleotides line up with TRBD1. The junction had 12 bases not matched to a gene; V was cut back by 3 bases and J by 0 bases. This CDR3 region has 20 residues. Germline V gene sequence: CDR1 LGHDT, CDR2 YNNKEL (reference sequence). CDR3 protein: CASSHITGTGTHSYNSPLHF. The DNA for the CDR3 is TGTGCCAGCAGCCACATCACCGGGACAGGGACTCACTCCTATAATTCACCCCTCCACTTT.

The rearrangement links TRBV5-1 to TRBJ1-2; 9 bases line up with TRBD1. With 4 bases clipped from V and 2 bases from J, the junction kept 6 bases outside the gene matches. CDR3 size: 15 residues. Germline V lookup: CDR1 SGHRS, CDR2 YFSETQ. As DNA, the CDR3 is TGCGCCAGCAGCCTAACAGGGACAGGGAACTATGGCTACACCTTC. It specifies CASSLTGTGNYGYTF.

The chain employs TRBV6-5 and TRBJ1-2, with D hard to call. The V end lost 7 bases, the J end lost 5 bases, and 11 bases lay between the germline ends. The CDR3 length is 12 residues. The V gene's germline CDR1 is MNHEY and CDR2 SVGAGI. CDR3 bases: TGTGCCAGCACCGCTAGAGTTTATGGCTACACCTTC. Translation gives CASTARVYGYTF.

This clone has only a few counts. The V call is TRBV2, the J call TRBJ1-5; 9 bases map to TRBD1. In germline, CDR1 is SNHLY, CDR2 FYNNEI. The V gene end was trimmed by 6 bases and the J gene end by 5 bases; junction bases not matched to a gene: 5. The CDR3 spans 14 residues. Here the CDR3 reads CASRGRTGDQPQHF. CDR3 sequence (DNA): TGTGCCAGCAGGGGCCGGACAGGGGATCAGCCCCAGCATTTT.

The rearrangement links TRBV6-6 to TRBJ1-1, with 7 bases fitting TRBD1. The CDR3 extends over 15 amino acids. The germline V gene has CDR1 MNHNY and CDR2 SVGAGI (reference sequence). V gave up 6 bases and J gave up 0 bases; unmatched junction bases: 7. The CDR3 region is CASSWTGIMNTEAFF. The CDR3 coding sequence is TGTGCCAGCAGCTGGACAGGCATCATGAACACTGAAGCTTTCTTT.